These T cell receptor beta chains were read from a single sample in a study of cytomegalovirus exposure and HLA in healthy donors. The method was immunoSEQ multiplex PCR; TCRdb's version includes in-frame clones alone and lacks a portion of them. The sample includes about 140,000 clones. What was sequenced was PBMCs. The source is a woman under 30 in good health and CMV-seronegative. CDR3s include the opening cysteine and the closing phenylalanine or tryptophan. A D gene is named only where the DNA matches it firmly.

j_gene | d_gene | v_gene | CDR3aa | CDR3nt
TRBJ2-3 | TRBD2 | TRBV7-2 | CASSTSGILADTQYF | TGTGCCAGCAGCACGAGCGGGATTTTAGCAGATACGCAGTATTTT
TRBJ2-1 | TRBD2 | TRBV7-6 | CASSLFSGVYNEQFF | TGTGCCAGCAGCTTATTTAGCGGGGTATACAATGAGCAGTTCTTC
TRBJ2-5 | TRBD1 | TRBV7-8 | CASSLAGQDTLSQETQYF | TGTGCCAGCAGCTTAGCAGGACAGGACACCCTCTCACAAGAGACCCAGTACTTC
TRBJ2-2 | TRBD2 | TRBV7-3 | CASSSGTSSTGELFF | TGTGCCAGCAGCTCCGGGACTAGCAGCACCGGGGAGCTGTTTTTT
TRBJ2-1 | TRBD1 | TRBV2 | CASSPDRVSEQFF | TGTGCCAGCAGTCCGGACAGGGTTTCTGAGCAGTTCTTC
TRBJ2-5 | TRBD1 | TRBV28 | CASSLGTDTQETQYF | TGTGCCAGCAGTTTAGGGACAGATACACAAGAGACCCAGTACTTC
TRBJ1-1 | - | TRBV6-4 | CASSEPVEAEAFF | TGTGCCAGCAGTGAGCCTGTAGAGGCCGAAGCTTTCTTT
TRBJ2-5 | - | TRBV7-6 | CASSLRFEGVGKETQYF | TGTGCCAGCAGCTTAAGGTTCGAGGGAGTGGGCAAAGAGACCCAGTACTTC
TRBJ1-2 | TRBD1 | TRBV28 | CASRSTGDGYTF | TGTGCCAGCAGGTCAACAGGGGATGGCTACACCTTC
TRBJ1-5 | - | TRBV7-2 | CASSLPRQSRNQPQHF | TGTGCCAGCAGCTTACCTCGACAATCCCGCAATCAGCCCCAGCATTTT
TRBJ2-3 | - | TRBV19 | CASSISGLRGDTQYF | TGTGCCAGTAGTATTAGCGGCCTTAGAGGAGATACGCAGTATTTT
TRBJ2-2 | TRBD2 | TRBV7-3 | CASSLTREDTGELFF | TGTGCCAGCAGTTTAACGCGGGAGGACACCGGGGAGCTGTTTTTT
TRBJ2-1 | - | TRBV15 | CATSRDLAENYNEQFF | TGTGCCACCAGCAGAGATCTGGCGGAAAACTACAATGAGCAGTTCTTC
TRBJ2-5 | TRBD1 | TRBV2 | CASSVNRGREETQYF | TGTGCCAGCAGCGTGAACAGGGGGCGCGAGGAGACCCAGTACTTC
TRBJ2-5 | TRBD1 | TRBV6-4 | CASRKGQGQETQYF | TGTGCCAGCAGGAAGGGACAGGGCCAAGAGACCCAGTACTTC
TRBJ2-7 | - | TRBV5-1 | CASREGAAEQYF | TGCGCCAGCAGGGAGGGAGCGGCCGAGCAGTACTTC
TRBJ2-2 | - | TRBV27 | CASRGGSSTGELFF | TGTGCCAGCAGAGGCGGTAGCAGCACCGGGGAGCTGTTTTTT